The 23 T cell receptor beta chains below come from one sample, sequenced in a study of B cell selection in AIRE deficiency. Sorted regulatory T cells were CD4-positive, CD25-high and CD127-low or negative. Generated by immunoSEQ multiplex PCR, the TCRdb table keeps only in-frame clones and is missing some. Seen here are roughly 14,000 clones, 85% to 95% observed once, and the top ten hold 0.8% to 1.2%. The sequenced sample was Tregs sorted from PBMCs. All receptors come from a human donor with AIRE deficiency.

J is TRBJ1-5 and V is TRBV28; tentatively, D is TRBD1 (6 bases). V lost 5 bases and J 0 bases, leaving 20 bases between the germline ends. Looked up from germline, CDR1 is MDHEN and CDR2 is SYDVKM. There are 18 residues in the CDR3. CDR3 nucleotides: TGTGCCAGCAGTCTCTATCAGGGGTTAGTGGGTAGCAATCAGCCCCAGCATTTT. It encodes CASSLYQGLVGSNQPQHF.

This clone is a singleton in its sample. V usage is TRBV7-6 and J usage is TRBJ2-7; D tentatively fits TRBD1 or TRBD2 (5 bases each). Germline V CDR1 and CDR2: SGHVS, FNYEAQ. The CDR3 length is 18 residues. V was clipped by 4 bases and J by 5 bases, with 27 bases between them. CDR3 region: CASSSRARGNKGPDEQYF. CDR3 nucleotides: TGTGCCAGCAGCTCCAGGGCCCGGGGAAACAAGGGCCCCGACGAGCAGTACTTC.

This chain uses TRBV6-5 with TRBJ2-7; the match to TRBD1 covers 7 bases. Germline V lookup: CDR1 MNHEY, CDR2 SVGAGI. J gave up 5 bases and V 2 bases, and 12 bases lay outside the gene matches. The CDR3 totals 16 residues. The CDR3 loop is CASSYARQGFPHEQYF. The DNA of the CDR3 is TGTGCCAGCAGTTACGCCAGACAGGGCTTCCCCCACGAGCAGTACTTC.

The J gene is TRBJ2-7, the V gene TRBV21-1; TRBD1, as called in the table, went unchecked against the DNA. TRBV21-1 has pseudogene status. The CDR3 loop spans 14 amino acids. This CDR3 is CASRSGTVSYEQYF. The CDR3 DNA follows: TGTGCCAGCAGATCCGGGACAGTTTCCTACGAGCAGTACTTC.

J is TRBJ1-2 and V is TRBV7-2; TRBD1 agrees at 7 bases. This CDR3 region has 14 residues. Germline V gene data show CDR1 as SGHTA and CDR2 as FQGNSA. The junction had 0 bases not matched to a gene; V was cut back by 2 bases and J by 0 bases. DNA for the CDR3: TGTGCCAGCAGCTTACAGGGGGCTAACTATGGCTACACCTTC. Residues: CASSLQGANYGYTF.

V gene TRBV7-2 combines with J gene TRBJ2-1, with TRBD2 identical over 13 bases. Germline CDR1 and CDR2: SGHTA and FQGNSA. The CDR3 is 16 residues long. J gave up 10 bases and V 3 bases, and 9 bases lay outside the gene matches. The CDR3, as DNA: TGTGCCAGCAGCTTTTTAGGACTAGCGGGAGTATCCGAGCAGTTCTTC. Translated, it gives CASSFLGLAGVSEQFF. The variable domain in full, with the rest retrieved from reference TRBV7-2 and TRBJ2-1, is GAGVSQSPSNKVTEKGKDVELRCDPISGHTALYWYRQSLGQGLEFLIYFQGNSAPDKSGLPSDRFSAERTGGSVSTLTIQRTQQEDSAVYLCASSFLGLAGVSEQFFGPGTRLTVL.

The CDR3 region is CASSLGLAVGDEQFF. CDR3 DNA sequence: TGTGCCAGCAGCTTAGGACTAGCGGTGGGCGATGAGCAGTTCTTC. V usage is TRBV11-3 and J usage is TRBJ2-1; 9 positions match TRBD2. V shed 1 base, J shed 8 bases, and the junction held 6 bases outside the gene matches. The CDR3 length is 15 residues. The V gene's germline CDR1 is SGHNT and CDR2 YENEEA.

This chain joins TRBV7-9 and TRBJ1-4; maybe TRBD1 (5 bases). V was clipped by 1 base and J by 7 bases, with 13 bases between them. Germline V CDR1 and CDR2: SEHNR, FQNEAQ (reference sequence). This CDR3 has 15 amino acids. CDR3 amino acids: CASSLGEGPVEKLFF. CDR3 bases: TGTGCCAGCAGCTTAGGAGAGGGGCCGGTTGAAAAACTGTTTTTT.

The chain employs TRBV28 and TRBJ2-5, with 9 bases fitting TRBD2. Per germline, CDR1 MDHEN and CDR2 SYDVKM. V trimming: 3 bases; J trimming: 6 bases; junction bases outside the gene matches: 8. The CDR3 contains 15 residues. The CDR3 reads CASSFPTSGYQTQYF. CDR3 nucleotides: TGTGCCAGCAGTTTCCCTACTAGCGGGTACCAGACCCAGTACTTC. The full variable domain, rest sourced from reference TRBV28 and TRBJ2-5, is DVKVTQSSRYLVKRTGEKVFLECVQDMDHENMFWYRQDPGLGLRLIYFSYDVKMKEKGDIPEGYSVSREKKERFSLILESASTNQTSMYLCASSFPTSGYQTQYFGPGTRLLVL.

The gene calls are TRBV9 and TRBJ2-1; 9 nucleotides align to TRBD2. Germline V gene lookup returns CDR1 SGDLS and CDR2 YYNGEE. V shed 3 bases and J 9 bases; nucleotides not matched to a gene: 19. This CDR3 comprises 18 residues. The CDR3 spells CASSAGPRRAGGEVEQFF. CDR3 nucleotides: TGTGCCAGCAGCGCTGGCCCGCGGCGGGCGGGAGGGGAGGTTGAGCAGTTCTTC. Looking up the rest from reference TRBV9 and TRBJ2-1 gives the full variable domain: DSGVTQTPKHLITATGQRVTLRCSPRSGDLSVYWYQQSLDQGLQFLIQYYNGEERAKGNILERFSAQQFPDLHSELNLSSLELGDSALYFCASSAGPRRAGGEVEQFFGPGTRLTVL.

The chain combines TRBV20-1 with TRBJ2-5; unclear D gene. The CDR3 loop spans 11 amino acids. Germline CDR1 reads DFQATT; CDR2 reads SNEGSKA (reference sequence). Trimming took 1 base from V and 6 from J, leaving 6 bases between them. CDR3 region: CSARAPQTQYF. The CDR3, as DNA: TGCAGTGCTAGAGCCCCACAGACCCAGTACTTC.

CDR3 nucleotides: TGTGCCAGCAGCGTTGGTTTGTTCTTCTACAATGAGCAGTTCTTC. It specifies CASSVGLFFYNEQFF. The chain couples TRBV9 to TRBJ2-1; D unclear. Germline V gives CDR1 SGDLS, CDR2 YYNGEE. This CDR3 has 15 residues. The ends were cut back, 2 bases at V and 3 bases at J, with 12 bases in the middle.

The chain has TRBV7-2 and TRBJ2-3, with D perhaps TRBD1 or TRBD2 (5 bases each). The CDR3 length is 14 residues. The V end lost 3 bases, the J end lost 6 bases, and 13 bases lay between the germline ends. The germline CDR1 and CDR2 sequences are SGHTA and FQGNSA. The CDR3 protein is CASSLPGAADTQYF. The CDR3 DNA reads as TGTGCCAGCAGCTTGCCCGGGGCAGCTGATACGCAGTATTTT. Complete variable domain (other parts from reference TRBV7-2 and TRBJ2-3): GAGVSQSPSNKVTEKGKDVELRCDPISGHTALYWYRQSLGQGLEFLIYFQGNSAPDKSGLPSDRFSAERTGGSVSTLTIQRTQQEDSAVYLCASSLPGAADTQYFGPGTRLTVL.

V is TRBV9 and J is TRBJ2-3; D call uncertain. The ends were cut back, 2 bases at V and 4 bases at J, with 11 bases in the middle. The CDR3 runs to 14 residues. The germline gives CDR1 SGDLS, CDR2 YYNGEE. The CDR3 loop is CASSVEIQSDTQYF. Written as DNA, the CDR3 is TGTGCCAGCAGCGTCGAGATACAATCAGATACGCAGTATTTT.

The rearrangement links TRBV14 to TRBJ2-1; 11 bases are shared with TRBD2. This CDR3 has 16 residues. The junction had 2 bases not matched to a gene; V was cut back by 2 bases and J by 2 bases. Germline CDR1 reads SGHDN; CDR2 reads FVKESK. The CDR3 is CASSQLAGGAYNEQFF. The CDR3 DNA sequence: TGTGCCAGCAGCCAACTAGCGGGAGGTGCCTACAATGAGCAGTTCTTC. The complete variable domain, with remaining parts taken from reference TRBV14 and TRBJ2-1, reads EAGVTQFPSHSVIEKGQTVTLRCDPISGHDNLYWYRRVMGKEIKFLLHFVKESKQDESGMPNNRFLAERTGGTYSTLKVQPAELEDSGVYFCASSQLAGGAYNEQFFGPGTRLTVL.

This sequence joins TRBV14 and TRBJ1-2; TRBD1 might be the D (5 bases). V lost 2 bases and J 3 bases, leaving 7 bases between the germline ends. The germline gives CDR1 SGHDN, CDR2 FVKESK. There are 13 residues in the CDR3. Here the CDR3 DNA reads TGTGCCAGCAGCCAAACAGGATACTATGGCTACACCTTC. Translating it yields CASSQTGYYGYTF.

The rearrangement uses TRBV5-1 and TRBJ2-5; D may match TRBD1 or TRBD2 (5 bases each). The CDR3 is 14 amino acids. CDR1 and CDR2 (germline): SGHRS, YFSETQ. V lost 0 bases to trimming and J lost 5 bases, with 11 bases between them. The CDR3 sequence is CASSLVKRGETQYF. The DNA of the CDR3 is TGCGCCAGCAGCTTGGTGAAGAGGGGCGAGACCCAGTACTTC.

Here the CDR3 reads CAWSVHTVDNSPLHF. The CDR3, as DNA: TGTGCCTGGAGTGTACACACAGTAGATAATTCACCCCTCCACTTT. V and J are TRBV30 and TRBJ1-6; no clear D. Germline V lookup: CDR1 GTSNPN, CDR2 SVGIG (reference sequence). This CDR3 has 15 residues. Trimming left V 0 bases short and J 5 bases short, with 11 bases between.

The chain uses TRBV28 and TRBJ2-7; D ambiguous. This CDR3 is built from 13 residues. In germline, CDR1 is MDHEN, CDR2 SYDVKM. The V and J ends lost 3 bases and 5 bases respectively, with 11 bases between them. CDR3 bases: TGTGCCAGCAGTTTGGGGTCTAGGCACGAGCAGTACTTC. Translating gives CASSLGSRHEQYF.

This clone appeared a single time. The chain couples TRBV2 to TRBJ2-4, with TRBD1 as a possible D gene (6 bases). Germline CDR1 reads SNHLY; CDR2 reads FYNNEI. The CDR3 length is 13 residues. Trimming took 1 base from V and 9 from J, leaving 10 bases between them. The DNA of the CDR3 is TGTGCCAGCAGTGAAGACTACAGGGTCATTCAGTACTTC. It codes for CASSEDYRVIQYF.

The chain combines TRBV28 with TRBJ1-1, with D perhaps matching TRBD1 (5 bases). This CDR3 spans 14 amino acids. Looked up from germline, CDR1 is MDHEN and CDR2 is SYDVKM. Trimming pared 11 bases from V and 4 bases from J, leaving 20 bases between. The CDR3 DNA follows: TGTGCCGGCGGGGACCCTTGGGGTGGCACTGAAGCTTTCTTT. Protein sequence: CAGGDPWGGTEAFF.

The rearrangement links TRBV7-3 to TRBJ1-1; D unclear. V lost 1 base, J lost 1 base, and 13 bases lay in between. There are 16 residues in the CDR3. Germline CDR1 reads SGHTA; CDR2 reads FQGTGA. CDR3 nucleotide sequence: TGTGCCAGCAGCTTAATTGGGTCCATAAAGAACACTGAAGCTTTCTTT. Its protein product is CASSLIGSIKNTEAFF.

The rearrangement links TRBV7-9 to TRBJ2-7; D is ambiguous. Per the germline V gene, CDR1 is SEHNR and CDR2 is FQNEAQ (reference sequence). V lost 1 base to trimming and J lost 9 bases, with 13 bases between them. The CDR3 sequence is 13 residues long. CDR3 sequence (DNA): TGTGCCAGCAGCTTAGAGGCCACCTCTGGGCAGTACTTC. It specifies CASSLEATSGQYF.